The 20 T cell receptor beta chains below come from one sample, sequenced in a study of early T cells in non-severe SARS-CoV-2 infection. One entry per CDR3 protein, called by TCRdb with MiXCR from the 5' RACE reads. This table has more than 85,000 distinct CDR3 sequences, around 12% appearing once. The sequenced sample was whole blood, obtained at baseline. The receptors shown here come from an adult who was a healthcare worker with PCR-confirmed SARS-CoV-2 infection or an uninfected control (not recorded which).

This clonotype was found many times. CDR3 residues: CASGRGNEQFF. The CDR3 region has the DNA TGTGCTAGTGGCCGGGGGAATGAGCAGTTCTTC. The chain employs TRBV12-5 and TRBJ2-1, with a possible D match to TRBD2 (6 bases). CDR3 size: 11 residues. Per germline, CDR1 LGHNT and CDR2 FRNRAP. The V end was cut by 6 bases, the J end by 7 bases, with 7 bases between.

This clonotype was counted only a few times. The V and J genes are TRBV13 and TRBJ1-5, with D possibly matching TRBD1 (5 bases). Per the germline V gene, CDR1 is PRHDT and CDR2 is FYEKMQ (reference sequence). CDR3 length: 15 amino acids. Trimming stripped 3 bases from V and 2 bases from J, with 11 bases between. The CDR3: CASSFGQGGNQPQHF. CDR3 bases: TGTGCCAGCAGCTTTGGGCAGGGAGGCAATCAGCCCCAGCATTTT.

The genes are TRBV9 and TRBJ2-7; no clear D. Germline lookup yields CDR1 SGDLS and CDR2 YYNGEE. V was shortened by 3 bases and J by 0 bases, with 16 bases between the two germline ends. The length of the CDR3 is 16 residues. The DNA for the CDR3 is TGTGCCAGCAGCGGTGGACCGACGGATAGCTCCTACGAGCAGTACTTC. The encoded protein is CASSGGPTDSSYEQYF.

The chain combines TRBV27 with TRBJ2-7; 14 bases fit TRBD2. Germline CDR1 and CDR2: MNHEY and SMNVEV (reference sequence). The ends lost 4 bases at V and 3 bases at J; junction bases unmatched: 5. This CDR3 contains 16 residues. CDR3 bases: TGTGCCAGCAGTTCCCCGGGGACTAGCGGGAGCTACGAGCAGTACTTC. This codes for CASSSPGTSGSYEQYF.

The genes are TRBV29-1 and TRBJ2-3; 13 bases align to TRBD2. CDR1 is SQVTM, CDR2 ANQGSEA, per germline. V lost 5 bases to trimming and J lost 0 bases; unmatched junction nucleotides: 5. The CDR3 extends over 16 amino acids. CDR3 nucleotides: TGCAGCGTTATCGGGACTAGCGGGGCAAGCACAGATACGCAGTATTTT. The encoded protein is CSVIGTSGASTDTQYF.

This clonotype was recorded a few times. The rearrangement uses TRBV13 and TRBJ2-7, with D hard to call. Trimming took off 0 bases at V and 0 bases at J, with 6 bases between the two ends. CDR3 length equals 14 residues. Germline V gives CDR1 PRHDT, CDR2 FYEKMQ (reference sequence). This chain's CDR3 is CASSLGTLSYEQYF. In DNA, the CDR3 is TGTGCCAGCAGCTTAGGCACTCTCTCCTACGAGCAGTACTTC.

In its sample, this clonotype was seen many times. V and J are TRBV29-1 and TRBJ2-7; 7 nucleotides match TRBD1. The CDR3 loop spans 16 amino acids. In germline, CDR1 is SQVTM, CDR2 ANQGSEA. Trimming took 0 bases from V and 0 from J; bases not matched to a gene: 8. DNA of the CDR3: TGCAGCGTTGAAGACGATGGACAGGCGAGCTCCTACGAGCAGTACTTC. Its protein is CSVEDDGQASSYEQYF.

The rearrangement joins TRBV20-1 to TRBJ2-7; 13 nucleotides align to TRBD2. Trimming removed 0 bases from V and 6 bases from J; junction bases left unmatched: 5. Looked up from germline, CDR1 is DFQATT and CDR2 is SNEGSKA (reference sequence). CDR3 length: 15 residues. DNA for the CDR3: TGCAGTGCTAGAGACAGACTAGCGGGAGGAAGCGAGCAGTACTTC. Translating it yields CSARDRLAGGSEQYF.

About this clonotype itself: A much larger clone sits a single nucleotide away, making a read error possible. The rearrangement uses TRBV7-6 and TRBJ1-5; 7 bases agree with TRBD1. Germline loops: CDR1 SGHVS, CDR2 FNYEAQ. The CDR3 spans 16 residues. This CDR3 is CASSLVAGGGNRPQHF. The CDR3, as DNA: TGTGCCAGCAGCTTAGTGGCAGGGGGTGGCAATCGGCCCCAGCATTTT.

The chain couples TRBV28 to TRBJ2-7, with D possibly matching TRBD1 (6 bases). The length of the CDR3 is 15 residues. V lost 6 bases and J 4 bases, leaving 19 bases between the germline ends. Germline assignment: CDR1 MDHEN and CDR2 SYDVKM. The CDR3, as DNA: TGTGCCAGCAGCCAACCCCGGGACACGGAATACGAGCAGTACTTC. Its protein is CASSQPRDTEYEQYF.

CDR3 sequence: CASSRGQSPTEAFF. The CDR3 DNA follows: TGTGCCAGCAGTCGAGGACAGAGCCCTACTGAAGCTTTCTTT. This chain uses TRBV12-3 or TRBV12-4 with TRBJ1-1; a possible D gene is TRBD1 (6 bases). The CDR3 length is 14 residues. Trimming removed 5 bases at V and 5 bases at J, with 15 bases between.

In this sample, this clonotype turned up many times. The chain recombines TRBV11-3 with TRBJ2-2, with 8 bases that match TRBD1. The V and J ends lost 5 bases and 2 bases, in that order; junction bases with no gene match: 7. This CDR3 spans 16 amino acids. The germline CDR1 and CDR2 sequences are SGHNT and YENEEA. The DNA for the CDR3 is TGTGCCAGCAGCCCGCAGGGGGCGCAAAACACCGGGGAGCTGTTTTTT. It encodes CASSPQGAQNTGELFF.

This chain joins TRBV7-2 and TRBJ2-7, with TRBD1 matching 7 bases. CDR1 and CDR2 (germline): SGHTA, FQGNSA. The CDR3 totals 14 residues. The ends lost 0 bases at V and 3 bases at J; junction bases unmatched: 2. In nucleotides, the CDR3 is TGTGCCAGCAGCTTAGCGGCAGGGGGCTACGAGCAGTACTTC. It specifies CASSLAAGGYEQYF.

This clonotype turned up a few times. The chain recombines TRBV6-4 with TRBJ2-1; 9 bases align to TRBD2. This CDR3 spans 19 amino acids. Germline V gene sequence: CDR1 MRHNA, CDR2 SNTAGT. V shed 3 bases and J 10 bases; nucleotides not matched to a gene: 22. The CDR3 coding sequence is TGTGCCAGCAGTGATATAGGTTTGGCGGGAGGGCCGTCTGCGGGAGAGCAGTTCTTC. It encodes CASSDIGLAGGPSAGEQFF.

This clonotype turned up a few times. The V and J genes are TRBV5-5 and TRBJ2-5; the D gene is possibly TRBD1 (6 bases). The CDR3 length is 13 residues. The V end lost 2 bases, the J end lost 3 bases, and 8 bases lay between the germline ends. The germline V gene has CDR1 SGHKS and CDR2 YYEKEE (reference sequence). Here the CDR3 reads CASSLGGKETQYF. In nucleotides, the CDR3 is TGTGCCAGCAGCTTAGGGGGTAAAGAGACCCAGTACTTC.

The chain has TRBV11-3 and TRBJ2-2; D is possibly TRBD1 or TRBD2 (5 bases each). V shed 4 bases and J shed 4 bases, with 10 bases lying between them. The CDR3 has 14 residues. Germline CDR1 is SGHNT and CDR2 is YENEEA. The CDR3 DNA sequence: TGTGCCAGCAGCTGGGGGTTTGGCACCGGGGAGCTGTTTTTT. Its protein is CASSWGFGTGELFF.

This clonotype was observed a few times. The chain carries TRBV2 and TRBJ1-5; D unclear. Germline assignment: CDR1 SNHLY and CDR2 FYNNEI. This CDR3 is 13 amino acids long. V was shortened by 4 bases and J by 0 bases, with 4 bases between the two germline ends. CDR3: CASSGPSNQPQHF. The DNA of the CDR3 is TGTGCCAGCAGTGGCCCTAGCAATCAGCCCCAGCATTTT. The full variable domain, rest sourced from reference TRBV2 and TRBJ1-5, is EPEVTQTPSHQVTQMGQEVILRCVPISNHLYFYWYRQILGQKVEFLVSFYNNEISEKSEIFDDQFSVERPDGSNFTLKIRSTKLEDSAMYFCASSGPSNQPQHFGDGTRLSIL.

This rearrangement joins TRBV29-1 to TRBJ2-4; D may be TRBD2 (5 bases). CDR1 SQVTM and CDR2 ANQGSEA come from the germline V gene. This CDR3 region has 14 residues. The V and J ends lost 3 bases and 3 bases respectively, with 12 bases between them. The CDR3 loop reads CSVEDGVGKNIQYF. In DNA form, the CDR3 reads TGCAGCGTTGAGGACGGGGTAGGCAAAAACATTCAGTACTTC.

The chain links TRBV20-1 to TRBJ2-3; 12 bases agree with TRBD2. This CDR3 is built from 17 residues. The junction had 5 bases not matched to a gene; V was cut back by 1 base and J by 0 bases. Germline V CDR1 and CDR2: DFQATT, SNEGSKA (reference sequence). The CDR3 loop is CSARGLAGVISTDTQYF. The DNA of the CDR3 is TGCAGTGCTAGAGGACTAGCGGGGGTAATTAGCACAGATACGCAGTATTTT.

CDR3 sequence (DNA): TGTGCCAGCAGTTGGGTCGGAGCGGGAGTAACCTACGAGCAGTACTTC. Its translation: CASSWVGAGVTYEQYF. The chain recombines TRBV27 with TRBJ2-7, with 8 bases lining up with TRBD2. The CDR3 contains 16 residues. V was pared by 4 bases and J by 2 bases, with 10 bases of the junction left unmatched. Germline V gene lookup returns CDR1 MNHEY and CDR2 SMNVEV (reference sequence).